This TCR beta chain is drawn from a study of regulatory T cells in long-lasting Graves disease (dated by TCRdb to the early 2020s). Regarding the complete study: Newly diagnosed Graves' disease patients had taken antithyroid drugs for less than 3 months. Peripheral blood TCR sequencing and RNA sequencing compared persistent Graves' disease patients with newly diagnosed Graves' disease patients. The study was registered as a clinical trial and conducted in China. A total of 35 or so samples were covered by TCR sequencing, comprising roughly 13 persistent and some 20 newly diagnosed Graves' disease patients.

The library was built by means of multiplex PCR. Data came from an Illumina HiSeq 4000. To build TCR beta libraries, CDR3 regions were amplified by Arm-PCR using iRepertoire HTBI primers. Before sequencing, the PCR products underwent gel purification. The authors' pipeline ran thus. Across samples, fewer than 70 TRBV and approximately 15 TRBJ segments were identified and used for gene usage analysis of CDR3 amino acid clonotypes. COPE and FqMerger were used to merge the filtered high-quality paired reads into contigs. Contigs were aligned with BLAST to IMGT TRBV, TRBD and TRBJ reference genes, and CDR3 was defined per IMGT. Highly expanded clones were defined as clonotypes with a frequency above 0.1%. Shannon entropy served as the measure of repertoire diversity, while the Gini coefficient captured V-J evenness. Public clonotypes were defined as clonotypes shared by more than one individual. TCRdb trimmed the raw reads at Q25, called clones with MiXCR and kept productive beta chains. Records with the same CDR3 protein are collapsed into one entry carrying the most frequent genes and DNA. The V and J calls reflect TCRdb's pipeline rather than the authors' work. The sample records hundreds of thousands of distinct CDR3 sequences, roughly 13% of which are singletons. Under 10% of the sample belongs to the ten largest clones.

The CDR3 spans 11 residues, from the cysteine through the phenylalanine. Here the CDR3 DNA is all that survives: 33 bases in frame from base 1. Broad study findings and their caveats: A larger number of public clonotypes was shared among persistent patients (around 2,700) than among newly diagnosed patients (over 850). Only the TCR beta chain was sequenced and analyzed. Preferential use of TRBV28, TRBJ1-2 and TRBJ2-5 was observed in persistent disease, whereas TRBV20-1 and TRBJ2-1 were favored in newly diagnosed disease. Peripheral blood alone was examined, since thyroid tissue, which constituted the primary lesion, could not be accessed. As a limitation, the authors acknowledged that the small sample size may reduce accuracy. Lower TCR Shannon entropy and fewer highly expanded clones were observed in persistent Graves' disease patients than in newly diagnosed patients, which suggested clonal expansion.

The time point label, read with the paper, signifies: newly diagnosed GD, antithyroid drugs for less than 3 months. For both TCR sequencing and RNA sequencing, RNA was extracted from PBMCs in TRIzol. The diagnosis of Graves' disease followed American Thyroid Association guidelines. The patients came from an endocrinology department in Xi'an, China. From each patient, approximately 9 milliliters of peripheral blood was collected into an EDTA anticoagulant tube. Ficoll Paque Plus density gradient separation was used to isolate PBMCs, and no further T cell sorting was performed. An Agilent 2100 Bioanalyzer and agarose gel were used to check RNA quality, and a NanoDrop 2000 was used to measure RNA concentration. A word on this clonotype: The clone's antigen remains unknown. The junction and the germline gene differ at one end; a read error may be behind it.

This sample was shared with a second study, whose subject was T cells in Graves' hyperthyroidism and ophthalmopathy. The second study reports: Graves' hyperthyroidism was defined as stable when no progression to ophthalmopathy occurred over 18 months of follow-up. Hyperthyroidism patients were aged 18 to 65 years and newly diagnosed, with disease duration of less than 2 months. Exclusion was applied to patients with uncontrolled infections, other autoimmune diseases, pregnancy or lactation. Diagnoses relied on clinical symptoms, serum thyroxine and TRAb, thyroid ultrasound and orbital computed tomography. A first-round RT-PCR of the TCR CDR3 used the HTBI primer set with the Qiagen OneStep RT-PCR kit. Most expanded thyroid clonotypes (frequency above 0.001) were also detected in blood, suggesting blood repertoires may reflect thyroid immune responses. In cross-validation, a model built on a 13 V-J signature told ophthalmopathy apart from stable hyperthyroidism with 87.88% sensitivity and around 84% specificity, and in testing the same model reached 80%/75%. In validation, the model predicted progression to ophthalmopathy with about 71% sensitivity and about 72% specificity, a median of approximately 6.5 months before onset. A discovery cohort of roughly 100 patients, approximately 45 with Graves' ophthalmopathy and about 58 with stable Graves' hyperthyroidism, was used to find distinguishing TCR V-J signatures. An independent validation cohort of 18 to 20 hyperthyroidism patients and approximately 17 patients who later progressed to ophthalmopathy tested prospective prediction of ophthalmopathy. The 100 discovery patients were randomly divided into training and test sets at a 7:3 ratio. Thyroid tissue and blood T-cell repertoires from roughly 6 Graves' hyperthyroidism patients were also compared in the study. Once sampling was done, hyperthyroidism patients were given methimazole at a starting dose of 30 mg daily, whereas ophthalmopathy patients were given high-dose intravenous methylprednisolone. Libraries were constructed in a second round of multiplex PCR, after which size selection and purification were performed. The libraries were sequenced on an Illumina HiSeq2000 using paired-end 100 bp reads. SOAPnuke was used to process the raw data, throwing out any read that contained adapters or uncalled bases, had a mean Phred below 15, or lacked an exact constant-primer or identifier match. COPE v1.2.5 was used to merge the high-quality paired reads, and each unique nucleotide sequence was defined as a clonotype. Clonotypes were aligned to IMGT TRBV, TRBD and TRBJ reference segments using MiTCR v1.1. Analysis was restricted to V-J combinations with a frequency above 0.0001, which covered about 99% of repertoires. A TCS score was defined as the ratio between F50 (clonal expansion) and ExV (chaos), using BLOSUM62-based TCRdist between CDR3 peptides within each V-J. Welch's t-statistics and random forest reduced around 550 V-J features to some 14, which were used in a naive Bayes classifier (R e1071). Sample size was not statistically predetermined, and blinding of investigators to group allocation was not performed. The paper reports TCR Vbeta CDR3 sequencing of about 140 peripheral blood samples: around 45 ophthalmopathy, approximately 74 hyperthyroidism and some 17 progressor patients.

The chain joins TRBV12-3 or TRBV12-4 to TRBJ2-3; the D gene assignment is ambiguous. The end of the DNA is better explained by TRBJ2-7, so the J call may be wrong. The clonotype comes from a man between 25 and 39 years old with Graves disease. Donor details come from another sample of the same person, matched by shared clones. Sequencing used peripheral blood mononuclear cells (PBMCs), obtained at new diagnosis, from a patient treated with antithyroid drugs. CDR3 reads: CAGSTAYEQYF. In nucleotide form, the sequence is TGTGCCGGCAGCACAGCGTACGAGCAGTACTTC.